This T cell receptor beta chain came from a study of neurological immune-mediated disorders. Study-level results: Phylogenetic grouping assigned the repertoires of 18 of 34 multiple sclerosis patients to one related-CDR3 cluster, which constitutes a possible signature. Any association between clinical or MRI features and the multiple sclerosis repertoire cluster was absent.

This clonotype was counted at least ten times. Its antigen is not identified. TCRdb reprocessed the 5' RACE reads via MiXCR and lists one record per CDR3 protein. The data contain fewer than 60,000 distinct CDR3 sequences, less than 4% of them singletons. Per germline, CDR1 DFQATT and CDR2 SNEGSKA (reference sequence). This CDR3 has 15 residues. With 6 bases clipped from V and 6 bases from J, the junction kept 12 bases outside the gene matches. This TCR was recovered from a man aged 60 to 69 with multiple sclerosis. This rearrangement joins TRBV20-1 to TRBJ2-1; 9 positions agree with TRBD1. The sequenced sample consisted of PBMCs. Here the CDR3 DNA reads TGCAGTGCCGCAACCGGGACAGGGAGCTCCAATGAGCAGTTCTTC. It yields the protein CSAATGTGSSNEQFF.